Given below is one T cell receptor (beta chain) in context. This specimen comes from a study of PD-L1 blockade in urothelial cancer. Whole-study context: Atezolizumab therapy began for patients in 2014, dosed at 1,200 mg intravenously every 3 weeks. The analyses of blood took place 3 weeks (second dose) and 6 weeks after treatment start. A median roughly 130,000 T cells were found in blood samples.

Into every PCR, synthetic TCR analog templates were spiked. TCRdb keeps only in-frame clones here, not all; method: immunoSEQ multiplex PCR. The top ten hold 3% to 3.5% of the sample, which has fewer than 55,000 clones, around 80% seen once. Germline V gene data show CDR1 as MNHEY and CDR2 as SMNVEV (reference sequence). The CDR3 loop spans 15 amino acids. Trimming at V came to 3 bases and at J to 2 bases, leaving 4 bases not matched to a gene. The sequencing here drew on PBMCs, taken around atezolizumab (anti-PD-L1) treatment. The sequence derives from a man aged 70 or older with urothelial cancer. The V call is TRBV27, the J call TRBJ1-5, with 7 positions matching TRBD1. The CDR3 DNA reads TGTGCCAGCAGTTTCCGTGGACAGGGCAATCAGCCCCAGCATTTT. This translates into CASSFRGQGNQPQHF.